What follows are 24 T cell receptor beta chains derived from one specimen sequenced in a study of cytotoxic CD8 clonotypes in ibrutinib-treated CLL. Clones were sequenced by immunoSEQ multiplex PCR, and TCRdb holds only the in-frame ones, with some missing. The table has over 120,000 clones, 76% seen once. Sample: PBMCs, taken after 24 months of ibrutinib treatment. These receptors originate from a human donor with chronic lymphocytic leukemia.

This sequence joins TRBV18 and TRBJ2-1; 13 nucleotides match TRBD2. The CDR3 runs to 19 residues. J lost 7 bases, V lost 0 bases, and 12 bases had no gene match. Germline CDR1 is KGHSH and CDR2 is LQKENI. CDR3 in amino acids: CASSPPWAVGLAGNNEQFF. The CDR3 DNA sequence: TGTGCCAGCTCACCACCATGGGCGGTGGGACTAGCGGGGAATAATGAGCAGTTCTTC. Drawing the rest from reference TRBV18 and TRBJ2-1, the complete variable domain is NAGVMQNPRHLVRRRGQEARLRCSPMKGHSHVYWYRQLPEEGLKFMVYLQKENIIDESGMPKERFSAEFPKEGPSILRIQQVVRGDSAAYFCASSPPWAVGLAGNNEQFFGPGTRLTVL.

The chain links TRBV6-5 to TRBJ1-5; 9 bases match TRBD1. This CDR3 comprises 14 residues. V lost 4 bases to trimming and J lost 4 bases; unmatched junction nucleotides: 2. Germline values: CDR1 MNHEY, CDR2 SVGAGI. CDR3 in DNA: TGTGCCAGCAGTTCGACAGGGGGGAATCAGCCCCAGCATTTT. Translating it yields CASSSTGGNQPQHF.

The chain joins TRBV4-3 to TRBJ2-2, with TRBD1 identical over 11 bases. Germline values: CDR1 LGHNA, CDR2 YSLEER. J gave up 0 bases and V 6 bases, and 6 bases lay outside the gene matches. CDR3 length equals 17 residues. DNA of the CDR3: TGCGCCAGCAGGGGACAGGGGGGTTCACCGAACACCGGGGAGCTGTTTTTT. This encodes CASRGQGGSPNTGELFF.

In this sample, this clone turned up a few times. This chain uses TRBV19 with TRBJ1-2, with 10 positions matching TRBD1. The ends lost 0 bases at V and 10 bases at J; junction bases unmatched: 8. The CDR3 extends over 15 amino acids. Germline V gene lookup returns CDR1 LNHDA and CDR2 SQIVND (reference sequence). CDR3 sequence: CASSIDPGTGVDYTF. For the CDR3, the DNA is TGTGCCAGTAGTATAGATCCCGGGACAGGGGTGGACTACACCTTC.

The chain is built from TRBV18 and TRBJ1-1; D remains ambiguous. V was shortened by 3 bases and J by 3 bases, with 11 bases between the two germline ends. The CDR3 is 14 residues long. CDR1 is KGHSH and CDR2 is LQKENI in the germline V gene. The CDR3 sequence: CASSPLRRDTEAFF. CDR3 in DNA: TGTGCCAGCTCACCTCTAAGGCGGGACACTGAAGCTTTCTTT.

The chain links TRBV6-5 to TRBJ1-1, with a weak D call TRBD1 (5 bases). The length of the CDR3 is 14 residues. Germline CDR1 reads MNHEY; CDR2 reads SVGAGI. V lost 2 bases to trimming and J lost 2 bases, with 9 bases between them. DNA for the CDR3: TGTGCCAGCAGTTACGTGGACACCAACACTGAAGCTTTCTTT. It is translated as CASSYVDTNTEAFF.

This clone was recorded once. The chain combines TRBV10-3 with TRBJ2-7; 7 nucleotides line up with TRBD2. The germline CDR1 and CDR2 sequences are ENHRY and SYGVKD. With V trimmed by 2 bases and J by 2 bases, 3 bases remained unmatched. The CDR3 loop spans 14 amino acids. CDR3 nucleotide sequence: TGTGCCATCAGTGAGCTAGCGGAGACCTACGAGCAGTACTTC. Its translation is CAISELAETYEQYF.

A word on this clone: A junction end diverges from the germline sequence, so it may reflect a read error. Other DNA sequences in this sample translate to the same CDR3. V is TRBV5-1 and J is TRBJ2-7; no firm D call. The CDR3 sequence is 14 residues long. Germline V gene data show CDR1 as SGHRS and CDR2 as YFSETQ. The CDR3 region has the DNA TGTGCCAGCAGCTGGGCAGGTGCCTCCTACGAGCAGTACTTC. Translation: CASSWAGASYEQYF.

The CDR3: CASSGQTGGRSPLHF. CDR3 DNA: TGTGCCAGCAGTGGACAAACAGGGGGGAGGTCACCCCTCCACTTT. The chain combines TRBV6-5 with TRBJ1-6; 8 bases agree with TRBD1. There are 15 residues in the CDR3. V shed 5 bases and J 10 bases; nucleotides not matched to a gene: 10. Germline V CDR1 and CDR2: MNHEY, SVGAGI.

CDR3 sequence: CASSLGGSSYEQYF. CDR3 DNA sequence: TGTGCCAGCAGTTTAGGGGGGAGCTCCTACGAGCAGTACTTC. V is TRBV27 and J is TRBJ2-7, with D perhaps TRBD2 (6 bases). This CDR3 is 14 amino acids long. Germline V gene sequence: CDR1 MNHEY, CDR2 SMNVEV (reference sequence). V was shortened by 2 bases and J by 0 bases, with 8 bases between the two germline ends.

A word on this clone: A read error may produce the germline difference seen at one junction end. This sequence joins TRBV11-2 and TRBJ2-1; D may be TRBD1 (6 bases). Germline V CDR1 and CDR2: SGHAT, FQNNGV. The CDR3 length is 13 residues. CDR3 coding DNA: TGTGCCAGCAGCTTAGTCCGGGACAATGCGCAGTTCTTC. It yields the protein CASSLVRDNAQFF.

J is TRBJ2-1 and V is TRBV28; TRBD1 matches 10 bases. The CDR3 runs to 15 residues. Germline CDR1 and CDR2: MDHEN and SYDVKM. Trimming removed 6 bases from V and 6 bases from J; junction bases left unmatched: 8. The CDR3, as DNA: TGTGCCAGCAGACCTCCCGGGACAGGGGTCAATGAGCAGTTCTTC. Its translation is CASRPPGTGVNEQFF.

The rearrangement links TRBV7-3 to TRBJ2-7; 8 positions agree with TRBD1. Germline CDR1 SGHTA, CDR2 FQGTGA. The trim removed 5 bases at V and 3 bases at J, leaving 3 bases unmatched. The CDR3 contains 13 residues. As DNA, the CDR3 is TGTGCCAGCAGCGCAGGGGGCGGCTACGAGCAGTACTTC. Translated, it gives CASSAGGGYEQYF.

The rearrangement links TRBV6-1 to TRBJ2-4; 10 bases are shared with TRBD1. Germline values: CDR1 MNHNS, CDR2 SASEGT. V lost 6 bases and J lost 8; bases outside the gene matches: 4. There are 13 residues in the CDR3. CDR3 sequence (DNA): TGTGCCAGCAGGGAGGGACAGGGGCACATTCAGTACTTC. Amino acids: CASREGQGHIQYF.

The V and J genes are TRBV5-1 and TRBJ2-7, with 8 bases fitting TRBD1. Trimming removed 4 bases from V and 7 bases from J; junction bases left unmatched: 10. The CDR3 has 14 residues. CDR1 SGHRS and CDR2 YFSETQ come from the germline V gene. The CDR3 here is CASSGDRGLGEQYF. For the CDR3, the DNA is TGCGCCAGCAGCGGTGACAGGGGTCTGGGGGAGCAGTACTTC.

This rearrangement joins TRBV28 to TRBJ1-5; D ambiguous. V lost 5 bases and J 3 bases, leaving 8 bases between the germline ends. This CDR3 is 13 amino acids long. CDR1 and CDR2 (germline): MDHEN, SYDVKM. CDR3 DNA: TGTGCCAGCAGTCCGGCTCCCAATCAGCCCCAGCATTTT. Translated, it gives CASSPAPNQPQHF.

This chain joins TRBV13 and TRBJ2-7; 9 bases line up with TRBD1. The germline V gene has CDR1 PRHDT and CDR2 FYEKMQ (reference sequence). The CDR3 loop spans 14 amino acids. Trimming at V came to 5 bases and at J to 4 bases, leaving 6 bases not matched to a gene. The CDR3 DNA reads TGTGCCAGCAGCCCGGGACAGGGAAGTTACGAGCAGTACTTC. It encodes CASSPGQGSYEQYF.

This chain connects TRBV6-4 to TRBJ2-1, with D unresolved. CDR1 MRHNA and CDR2 SNTAGT come from the germline V gene. CDR3 length: 14 residues. The V end lost 3 bases, the J end lost 6 bases, and 12 bases lay between the germline ends. This CDR3 reads CASSEKLPSNEQFF. The DNA of the CDR3 is TGTGCCAGCAGTGAAAAACTGCCTTCCAATGAGCAGTTCTTC.

This clone was recorded a few times. J is TRBJ1-5 and V is TRBV5-1, with D unresolved. CDR3 length: 14 amino acids. CDR1 and CDR2 (germline): SGHRS, YFSETQ. The V gene lost 3 bases and the J gene lost 4 bases, with 11 bases spanning the gap. CDR3 sequence: CASSSGPGNQPQHF. CDR3 DNA sequence: TGCGCCAGCAGCTCAGGACCGGGGAATCAGCCCCAGCATTTT.

The CDR3 DNA sequence: TGTGCCAGCAGCCCGACGTACGGGTCCCACGAGGAAAAACTGTTTTTT. Translating it yields CASSPTYGSHEEKLFF. This chain links TRBV7-2 with TRBJ1-4; D call uncertain. Trimming cost V 5 bases and J 8 bases, with 21 bases left between them. Per the germline V gene, CDR1 is SGHTA and CDR2 is FQGNSA. This CDR3 region has 16 residues.

This clone was found a few times. This chain uses TRBV28 with TRBJ1-6; the D is unclear. The CDR3 contains 13 residues. Trimming shortened V by 7 bases and J by 3 bases, and 7 bases separated the two germline ends. CDR1 is MDHEN, CDR2 SYDVKM, per germline. CDR3 region: CASTGGYNSPLHF. In nucleotides, the CDR3 is TGTGCCAGCACCGGAGGCTATAATTCACCCCTCCACTTT.

The chain links TRBV5-6 to TRBJ2-7; D ambiguous. The CDR3 contains 13 residues. Germline V CDR1 and CDR2: SGHDT, YYEEEE. V shed 0 bases and J shed 6 bases, with 10 bases lying between them. This CDR3 is CASSLAPPSEQYF. The CDR3 nucleotides read TGTGCCAGCAGCTTGGCCCCTCCTTCCGAGCAGTACTTC.

The chain couples TRBV15 to TRBJ2-3; no clear D gene. V was cut by 5 bases and J by 6 bases, with 12 bases left in between. The germline V gene encodes CDR1 LNHNV and CDR2 YYDKDF (reference sequence). This CDR3 has 13 residues. CDR3 nucleotide sequence: TGTGCCACCAGCCCCCACCCCGGGGATACGCAGTATTTT. Translation: CATSPHPGDTQYF.

The CDR3: CASSEVSGSGDSYEQYF. DNA for the CDR3: TGCGCCAGCAGTGAGGTGTCGGGCAGCGGGGACTCCTACGAGCAGTACTTC. The chain employs TRBV10-1 and TRBJ2-7, with 7 bases aligning to TRBD2. With 2 bases clipped from V and 0 bases from J, the junction kept 10 bases outside the gene matches. The germline V gene has CDR1 WNHNN and CDR2 SYGVQD (reference sequence). The CDR3 length is 17 residues.